One and the same sample provided the 21 T cell receptor beta chains below, sequenced in a study of cytomegalovirus exposure and HLA in healthy donors. 60 Vbeta and 13 Jbeta primers were used in PCR. Produced via immunoSEQ multiplex PCR; TCRdb's table is partial and in-frame only. The sample data list about 72,000 clones. The sequenced material came from PBMCs. The source of these receptors is a woman between 35 and 50 years old in good health and CMV-seropositive.

V is TRBV13 and J is TRBJ2-5; 11 nucleotides align to TRBD2. The V gene's germline CDR1 is PRHDT and CDR2 FYEKMQ (reference sequence). J was trimmed by 1 base and V by 4 bases; bases with no gene match: 5. This CDR3 comprises 16 residues. The CDR3 nucleotides are TGTGCCAGCAGCTCCGGACTAGCGGGCTCCCAAGAGACCCAGTACTTC. Protein: CASSSGLAGSQETQYF.

This chain joins TRBV7-6 and TRBJ1-3; TRBD1 matches 7 bases. V lost 5 bases, J lost 4 bases, and 5 bases stayed unmatched. CDR1 is SGHVS, CDR2 FNYEAQ, per germline. The CDR3 runs to 14 residues. CDR3 sequence: CASSQQGSGNTIYF. The CDR3 DNA is TGTGCCAGCAGCCAACAGGGGTCGGGAAACACCATATATTTT.

V and J are TRBV5-8 and TRBJ2-7; 11 nucleotides line up with TRBD1. This CDR3 has 15 residues. The V and J ends lost 4 bases and 2 bases, in that order; junction bases with no gene match: 5. CDR1 is SGHTS, CDR2 YDEGEE, per germline. The DNA of the CDR3 is TGTGCCAGCAGCCCAGTGGGACAGGGGGCCTACGAGCAGTACTTC. It is translated as CASSPVGQGAYEQYF.

The J gene is TRBJ1-5, the V gene TRBV29-1; 10 bases are a match to TRBD1. J lost 7 bases, V lost 6 bases, and 12 bases had no gene match. The CDR3 is 15 residues long. The germline V gene encodes CDR1 SQVTM and CDR2 ANQGSEA. The CDR3 nucleotides are TGCAGCGTCGCGACCGGGACAGGGGTGCGGCAGCCCCAGCATTTT. Its translation is CSVATGTGVRQPQHF.

This sequence joins TRBV18 and TRBJ1-5, with 9 positions matching TRBD1. V trimming: 1 base; J trimming: 9 bases; junction bases outside the gene matches: 7. CDR1 and CDR2 from the germline V gene are KGHSH and LQKENI. The CDR3 loop spans 15 amino acids. CDR3 region: CASSPRDRELRPQHF. CDR3 in DNA: TGTGCCAGCTCACCACGGGACAGGGAACTTAGGCCCCAGCATTTT.

This chain uses TRBV7-9 with TRBJ1-2, with 9 bases fitting TRBD1. V dropped 4 bases and J dropped 5; count of bases not matched to a gene: 5. The CDR3 sequence is 14 residues long. CDR1 and CDR2 (germline): SEHNR, FQNEAQ (reference sequence). CDR3 region: CASSYTGGDYGYTF. CDR3 in DNA: TGTGCCAGCAGCTACACAGGGGGCGATTATGGCTACACCTTC.

J is TRBJ1-2 and V is TRBV7-8, with D tentatively TRBD1 (6 bases). CDR3 length equals 17 residues. Germline CDR1 reads SGHVS; CDR2 reads FQNEAQ. Between the trimmed V and J ends, which lost 5 bases and 7 bases, there was a span of 26 bases. The CDR3 DNA reads as TGTGCCAGCAGCCCCCCCCCGCTGTCCCAGGGGAGAAGTGGCTACACCTTC. It encodes CASSPPPLSQGRSGYTF.

This chain uses TRBV7-3 with TRBJ1-2, with D possibly TRBD1 on 6 matching bases. This CDR3 is 14 amino acids long. V dropped 2 bases and J dropped 8 bases, with 15 bases sitting between them. From germline, CDR1 is SGHTA and CDR2 FQGTGA. Here the CDR3 reads CASSLSSRGAGYTF. CDR3 in DNA: TGTGCCAGCAGCTTATCATCCAGGGGAGCCGGCTACACCTTC.

Comment on this clone: Other DNA sequences in the same sample also yield this CDR3. J is TRBJ2-3 and V is TRBV25-1; maybe TRBD2 (5 bases). The germline gives CDR1 MGHDK, CDR2 SYGVNS. The V end was cut by 2 bases, the J end by 2 bases, with 8 bases between. This CDR3 spans 14 amino acids. The DNA of the CDR3 is TGTGCCAGCAGTGAAGAGCGGCCCACAGATACGCAGTATTTT. Translated: CASSEERPTDTQYF.

The chain carries TRBV5-4 and TRBJ2-1; possibly TRBD1 for D (5 bases). V was cut by 4 bases and J by 3 bases, with 11 bases left in between. The CDR3 has 14 amino acids. Germline V gene lookup returns CDR1 SGHNT and CDR2 YYREEE (reference sequence). CDR3: CASSAGSGYNEQFF. The DNA of the CDR3 is TGTGCCAGCAGCGCAGGGTCGGGCTACAATGAGCAGTTCTTC.

The V and J genes are TRBV10-2 and TRBJ1-1; D uncertain. CDR1 is WSHSY and CDR2 is SAAADI in the germline V gene. V lost 6 bases to trimming and J lost 3 bases, with 11 bases between them. This CDR3 spans 13 amino acids. The CDR3 DNA reads TGCGCCAGCAGGCTTGGGCGAGACACTGAAGCTTTCTTT. Translating it yields CASRLGRDTEAFF.

The chain uses TRBV4-3 and TRBJ1-5; a weak D match, TRBD1 (5 bases). CDR3 length: 17 residues. Germline assignment: CDR1 LGHNA and CDR2 YSLEER. The V gene lost 5 bases and the J gene lost 1 base, with 18 bases spanning the gap. The CDR3 DNA reads as TGCGCCAGCAGCTTAAGATATAGGGGAAGGAGCAATCAGCCCCAGCATTTT. Encoded protein: CASSLRYRGRSNQPQHF.

The chain recombines TRBV6-6 with TRBJ1-1; D call uncertain. Per the germline V gene, CDR1 is MNHNY and CDR2 is SVGAGI (reference sequence). This CDR3 region has 14 residues. Trimming took off 0 bases at V and 2 bases at J, with 7 bases between the two ends. Here the CDR3 reads CASSYSEGNTEAFF. For the CDR3, the DNA is TGTGCCAGCAGTTACTCCGAGGGTAACACTGAAGCTTTCTTT.

V usage is TRBV4-3 and J usage is TRBJ2-5, with D maybe TRBD2 (6 bases). V lost 1 base to trimming and J lost 1 base, with 10 bases between them. Germline V gene sequence: CDR1 LGHNA, CDR2 YSLEER. This CDR3 is 15 amino acids long. The CDR3 DNA sequence: TGCGCCAGCAGCCAAGGGATCGGGGGCCAAGAGACCCAGTACTTC. It codes for CASSQGIGGQETQYF.

CDR3 sequence reads: CASSITGTGGNEQYF. The CDR3 DNA reads as TGTGCCAGCAGCATCACCGGGACAGGGGGCAACGAGCAGTACTTC. The chain links TRBV13 to TRBJ2-5; 12 nucleotides match TRBD1. The J call may be in error: the DNA end matches TRBJ2-7 better. This CDR3 is 15 amino acids long. The V gene's germline CDR1 is PRHDT and CDR2 FYEKMQ (reference sequence).

The chain employs TRBV28 and TRBJ1-3; D might be TRBD1 (6 bases). The CDR3 loop spans 14 amino acids. Trimming removed 5 bases from V and 4 bases from J, with 12 bases in between. Germline V CDR1 and CDR2: MDHEN, SYDVKM. In DNA, the CDR3 is TGTGCCAGCAGTCCCGGGACAACCGGAAACACCATATATTTT. Its protein product is CASSPGTTGNTIYF.

V is TRBV4-1 and J is TRBJ1-1; TRBD1 aligns across 10 bases. Germline CDR1 MGHRA, CDR2 YSYEKL. J lost 7 bases, V lost 2 bases, and 10 bases had no gene match. The CDR3 totals 16 residues. The CDR3 sequence: CASSQRSGTGVNEAFF. CDR3 coding DNA: TGCGCCAGCAGCCAACGATCCGGGACAGGGGTTAATGAAGCTTTCTTT.

The genes are TRBV28 and TRBJ1-2, with D maybe TRBD1 (5 bases). Germline CDR1 reads MDHEN; CDR2 reads SYDVKM. Between the trimmed V and J ends, which lost 3 bases and 2 bases, there was a span of 16 bases. This CDR3 has 16 residues. Written as DNA, the CDR3 is TGTGCCAGCAGTTTCGAACACCAGTCAGGGAACTATGGCTACACCTTC. It translates to CASSFEHQSGNYGYTF.

V and J are TRBV7-8 and TRBJ2-3; 8 bases line up with TRBD2. V gave up 5 bases and J gave up 3 bases; unmatched junction bases: 10. There are 16 residues in the CDR3. In germline, CDR1 is SGHVS, CDR2 FQNEAQ. The CDR3 spells CASSMPGLEVTDTQYF. CDR3 nucleotides: TGTGCCAGCAGCATGCCGGGACTAGAGGTTACAGATACGCAGTATTTT. Variable domain in full (rest from reference TRBV7-8 and TRBJ2-3): GAGVSQSPRYKVAKRGQDVALRCDPISGHVSLFWYQQALGQGPEFLTYFQNEAQLDKSGLPSDRFFAERPEGSVSTLKIQRTQQEDSAVYLCASSMPGLEVTDTQYFGPGTRLTVL.

This sequence joins TRBV7-6 and TRBJ2-5; 9 bases are shared with TRBD1. V lost 2 bases, J lost 5 bases, and 6 bases stayed unmatched. The CDR3 totals 15 residues. Germline V gene sequence: CDR1 SGHVS, CDR2 FNYEAQ. CDR3 coding DNA: TGTGCCAGCAGCTTAAGGGACAGGGCGGCCGAGACCCAGTACTTC. Encoded protein: CASSLRDRAAETQYF.

The CDR3 region has the DNA TGTGCCATCAGTGAACAGGGGGGGGATAATGAAAAACTGTTTTTT. It encodes CAISEQGGDNEKLFF. The gene calls are TRBV10-3 and TRBJ1-4; TRBD1 aligns across 8 bases. V lost 3 bases and J lost 4; bases outside the gene matches: 4. This CDR3 has 15 amino acids. Looked up from germline, CDR1 is ENHRY and CDR2 is SYGVKD.